This T cell receptor (beta chain) was obtained from a study of OX40 agonist ivuxolimab in advanced cancers. Details on this clone: No antigen is known for it.

Study-wide findings and caveats: The CD4+ and CD8+ T cells in the blood had expanded clonally by week 6 at 0.1 to 3.0 mg/kg.

Systemic immunosuppression or a history of autoimmune disease excluded patients. Samples were taken at baseline and on day 1 of cycles 4 and 7. Trimming at V came to 5 bases and at J to 5 bases, leaving 8 bases not matched to a gene. This CDR3 region has 15 residues. CDR1 is SGHRS and CDR2 is YFSETQ in the germline V gene. Measured with immunoSEQ multiplex PCR; TCRdb has only the in-frame clones, and not every one. Of some 86,000 clones in the sample, 86% were seen once. The chain employs TRBV5-1 and TRBJ2-3, with 10 positions matching TRBD2. The specimen was CD4+ or CD8+ T cells sorted from blood, collected in a trial of the OX40 agonist ivuxolimab. The TCR comes from an adult with an advanced solid tumor such as melanoma, head and neck, liver or kidney cancer. The CDR3 nucleotides are TGCGCCAGCAGGGTTCTAGCGGGAGTTATAGATACGCAGTATTTT. It specifies CASRVLAGVIDTQYF.